These T cell receptor beta chains were read from a single sample in a study of Graves' ophthalmopathy and Graves' hyperthyroidism. TCRdb redid the calling of the multiplex PCR reads with MiXCR, one entry per CDR3 protein. The table lists around 400,000 distinct CDR3 sequences, roughly 21% of them singletons. The sequencing sample was made of peripheral blood. These receptors were taken from a woman aged 18-29 years with stable Graves' hyperthyroidism. Each CDR3 is given with its conserved first and last residue. The order of the fields is J gene, V gene, clone size, D gene, CDR3 protein, CDR3 DNA. The D gene is left open where the match is weak. Expanded clones get a size class; other rows say once, few or many, or leave the size out.

>TRBJ2-4|TRBV6-5|NA|NA
CASCQSWVNIQYF
TGTGCCAGCTGCCAGTCCTGGGTAAACATTCAGTACTTC
>TRBJ2-5|TRBV20-1|many|NA
CSAERFLGNQETQYF
TGCAGTGCCGAGAGGTTCCTGGGGAACCAAGAGACCCAGTACTTC
>TRBJ2-5|TRBV24-1|many|NA
CATSEPPRETQYF
TGTGCCACCAGTGAACCCCCCCGAGAGACCCAGTACTTC
>TRBJ2-2|TRBV12-3/TRBV12-4|many|NA
CASSPGVAGELFF
TGTGCCAGCAGTCCCGGGGTAGCCGGGGAGCTGTTTTTT
>TRBJ1-1|TRBV6-1|NA|NA
CASGLNSNTEAFF
TGTGCCAGCGGTCTTAACAGCAACACTGAAGCTTTCTTT
>TRBJ2-2|TRBV6-5|many|TRBD1
CANSYSSGQGIGELFF
TGTGCCAACAGTTACTCGTCGGGACAGGGGATCGGGGAGCTGTTTTTT
>TRBJ1-5|TRBV28|many|NA
CASSLPGPGNQPQHF
TGTGCCAGCAGTTTACCCGGGCCAGGGAATCAGCCCCAGCATTTT
>TRBJ1-1|TRBV12-3/TRBV12-4|many|TRBD1
CASSFGQTGEMNTEAFF
TGTGCCAGCAGTTTCGGGCAGACAGGGGAAATGAACACTGAAGCTTTCTTT
>TRBJ1-3|TRBV5-1|many|NA
CASSLEGTYSGNTIYF
TGCGCCAGCAGCTTGGAAGGGACTTATTCTGGAAACACCATATATTTT
>TRBJ2-5|TRBV10-3|many|TRBD2
CAIGGGLAGKETQYF
TGTGCCATCGGCGGTGGGCTAGCGGGGAAAGAGACCCAGTACTTC
>TRBJ1-1|TRBV6-1|NA|NA
CASSAVPNSGQQAFF
TGTGCCAGCAGTGCCGTACCAAATTCCGGGCAACAGGCTTTCTTT
>TRBJ2-7|TRBV20-1|many|NA
CSASWDLEGEQYF
TGCAGTGCTAGTTGGGATCTAGAGGGCGAGCAGTACTTC
>TRBJ2-7|TRBV29-1|many|NA
CSVAWGHTYEQYF
TGCAGCGTTGCCTGGGGCCATACCTACGAGCAGTACTTC
>TRBJ2-7|TRBV5-1|few|TRBD1
CASSKRQGSSYEQYF
TGCGCCAGCAGTAAACGACAGGGTTCCTCCTACGAGCAGTACTTC